The subject of this entry is one TCR beta chain. The specificity of this receptor is unknown. No qualities accompany the bases; no much larger clone lies one base away. This record belongs to a study of PD-L1 blockade in urothelial cancer (dated by TCRdb to about 2017). Context from the whole study: All patients started therapy around 2014 and received atezolizumab 1,200 mg intravenously every 3 weeks. About 85% of the roughly 29 patients were identified as males with urothelial cancer of bladder origin, and a prior smoking history was reported by 18 of 29 patients. An ECOG performance status of 0 or 1 was recorded for the patients, and 0 to 3 prior chemotherapy regimens had been received by the patients. Blood samples were analyzed 3 weeks after the start of treatment (second dose) and 6 weeks after the start of treatment. Blood samples yielded a median of around 150,000 T cells and tens of thousands of unique TCRs, with median clonality around 0.083. Somatic, immune and clinical correlates of response to PD-L1 blockade with atezolizumab in urothelial cancer were the focus of an exploratory multi-omic analysis. Pretreatment tumor samples and matched peripheral blood, collected serially before and after atezolizumab treatment, underwent TCR sequencing. Durable clinical benefit meant progression-free survival longer than 6 months, and TCR features were also tested against progression-free and overall survival. In the same patients who had TCR sequencing, pretreatment tumors also underwent whole exome sequencing and RNA sequencing. Fewer than ten patients achieved durable clinical benefit and about 22 did not. Approximately 30 patients had pretreatment blood TCR-seq, roughly 24 had at least one posttreatment blood collection, and roughly 24 had tumor TCR-seq.

The intended sense of this specimen's time point label: pretreatment peripheral blood. A cohort of some 29 patients with locally advanced or metastatic urothelial carcinoma, treated at Memorial Sloan Kettering on a trial protocol, was included. Peripheral blood mononuclear cells were collected pretreatment and during treatment, with between 1 and 8 total time points obtained per patient. The Qiagen DNeasy Blood extraction kit was used to purify genomic DNA from total PBMCs and tumor samples. PBMCs were collected pretreatment and during treatment, and were isolated and stored as previously described. Overall study results and their limits: Because of the small sample size (n ≈ 31) and the many exploratory analyses performed, the results are intended to be regarded as hypothesis-generating. Among patients with durable benefit, tumor-associated TCR clones showed greater expansion in peripheral blood 3 weeks after treatment started (n ≈ 24, p = 0.022). A pretreatment peripheral blood TCR clonality below the median was linked to improved progression-free and overall survival.

To estimate absolute template abundance from read counts, synthetic TCR analog templates were spiked into each PCR. Using the immunoSEQ assay, TCRbeta CDR3 regions were amplified from genomic DNA with bias-controlled V and J gene primers. Sequencing of rearranged TCRbeta segments was done at approximately 20X coverage. Per the source publication's procedure: Sequencing errors were corrected by clustering, and CDR3s were annotated against IMGT so that V, D and J genes could be assigned. Downstream analyses used only productive TCRbeta rearrangements, leaving out any out-of-frame or stop-codon sequences. To compute clonality, Shannon entropy was normalized by the log of the number of unique productive sequences and then subtracted from one. Clones differing between time points or between blood and tumor were identified by Fisher's exact test with Benjamini-Hochberg correction at adjusted p below 0.01. Held by TCRdb, this immuneACCESS table contains in-frame sequences only and omits some clones. Under half of the omission traces to an unresolved V gene where checked; the cause of the rest is unknown. V, J and clone size derive from that table, while D and trimming were established from the DNA sequence. The table for this sample lists 50,000 to 55,000 clones; approximately 86% of them were counted only once. About 20% of the sample is in the top ten clones.

Spanning cysteine to phenylalanine, the CDR3 consists of 14 amino acids. Left in the record is the CDR3 DNA by itself, 42 bases read in frame from the first base. The germline V gene yields MRHNA for CDR1 and SNTAGT for CDR2. At the junction V is shortened by 6 bases and J by 7 bases; bases outside the gene matches: 6. This receptor chain uses TRBV6-4 and TRBJ1-6; TRBD1 agrees with 7 junctional bases. This receptor was identified in a man in his 60s with urothelial cancer. The sample consisted of PBMCs, taken around atezolizumab (anti-PD-L1) treatment. The nucleotide sequence reads as follows: TGTGCCAGCAGCGCTGCGGGACAGAATTCACCCCTCCACTTT. Translated, this is CASSAAGQNSPLHF.